This TCR beta chain emerged from a study of blood T cell repertoires in COVID-19. The CDR3 consists of 20 residues. Profiled with immunoSEQ multiplex PCR; TCRdb holds only in-frame clones, not every one. This sample has over 350,000 clones; around 87% occur once, and the top ten carry 10%. The sample taken for sequencing was PBMCs or T cells enriched from blood (not recorded which). V is TRBV1 and J is TRBJ1-4; the table's D gene call, TRBD1, was not cross checked with the DNA. TRBV1 is shown as a pseudogene. This clonotype originated in a woman aged 45-59 years who had recovered from COVID-19. The CDR3 loop reads CTSSQRVTGKLVGGNEKLFF. In DNA form, the CDR3 reads TGCACCAGCAGCCAAAGAGTGACAGGGAAGTTGGTGGGTGGTAATGAAAAACTGTTTTTT.